This T cell receptor beta chain emerged from a study of T cell repertoires in cytomegalovirus infection. About the research overall: As its CMV epitopes, the study selected recently identified HLA-C-restricted and well-studied HLA-B-restricted targets. Public TCR beta signature analysis indicated the presence of both CMV infection and matching HLA type. Study observations and caveats: HLA-C-restricted CMV-specific TCR beta clonotypes were dominant in the ex vivo response.

This clonotype was detected only a few times. Its antigen is unidentified. Trimming removed 5 bases from V and 5 bases from J; junction bases left unmatched: 5. The CDR3 totals 14 residues. One entry per CDR3 protein, called by TCRdb with MiXCR from the reads. This repertoire shows 550,000 to 700,000 distinct CDR3 sequences, around two fifths found once; its top ten account for around 46%. The V gene is TRBV12-3 or TRBV12-4, the J gene TRBJ1-4, with 7 bases that match TRBD1. Specimen: cultured PBMCs, collected from culture after CMV antigen stimulation. This receptor was obtained from a human donor in good health (CMV status not recorded). Some clones in this sample may be carry-over from other donors' samples. CDR3 region: CASSPLDRNEKLFF. The CDR3 nucleotides read TGTGCCAGCAGTCCGTTGGACAGGAATGAAAAACTGTTTTTT.